One T cell receptor beta chain is described in this entry. This CDR3 contains 12 residues. Germline CDR1 reads SEHNR; CDR2 reads FQNEAQ (reference sequence). Trimming shortened V by 6 bases and J by 2 bases, and 7 bases separated the two germline ends. Data came from immunoSEQ multiplex PCR; TCRdb stores just in-frame clones and leaves some out. The sample has some 100,000 clones, around 83% seen once. The sample is drawn from a study of T cell responses to AZD1222 COVID-19 vaccine. The sequence was obtained from an adult who received the AZD1222 COVID-19 vaccine. This rearrangement joins TRBV7-9 to TRBJ1-2, with a weak D call TRBD1 (5 bases). The material was peripheral blood, obtained 28 days after the second AZD1222 dose. The CDR3 region has the DNA TGTGCCAGCAGGGAGGGGAACTATGGCTACACCTTC. It encodes CASREGNYGYTF.